The source of this T cell receptor beta chain is a study of shared clonotypes between healthy human individuals. When replicate PCRs were run on sorted subsets, they used approximately 0.2 ug DNA, roughly 30,000 T cell genomes. Clones were sequenced by immunoSEQ multiplex PCR, and TCRdb holds only the in-frame ones, with some missing. The sample yields some 660,000 clones, 73% seen once. Trimming removed 5 bases from V and 4 bases from J; junction bases left unmatched: 4. The CDR3 length is 14 residues. Germline V gene data show CDR1 as SNHLY and CDR2 as FYNNEI. The source is a woman aged 25 to 39 in good health. The chain uses TRBV2 and TRBJ1-5, with 8 bases identical to TRBD1. What was sequenced was memory CD4+ T cells sorted from blood. Subset of the sample: CD45RA-negative fraction. DNA for the CDR3: TGTGCCAGCAGTATGACAGGGGATAATCAGCCCCAGCATTTT. This sequence encodes CASSMTGDNQPQHF.